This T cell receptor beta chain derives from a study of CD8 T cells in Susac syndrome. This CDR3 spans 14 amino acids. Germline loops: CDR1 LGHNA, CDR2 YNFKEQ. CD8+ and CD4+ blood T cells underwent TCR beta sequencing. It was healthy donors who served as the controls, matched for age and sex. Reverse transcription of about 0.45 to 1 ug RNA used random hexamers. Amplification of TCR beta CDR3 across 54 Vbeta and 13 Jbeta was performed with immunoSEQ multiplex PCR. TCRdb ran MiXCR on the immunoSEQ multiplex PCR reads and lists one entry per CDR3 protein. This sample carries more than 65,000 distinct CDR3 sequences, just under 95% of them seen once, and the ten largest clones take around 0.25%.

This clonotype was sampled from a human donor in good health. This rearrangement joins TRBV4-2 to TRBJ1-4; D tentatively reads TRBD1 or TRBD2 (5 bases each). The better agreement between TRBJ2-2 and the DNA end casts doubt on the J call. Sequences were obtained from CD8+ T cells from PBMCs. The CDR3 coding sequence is TGTGCCAGCAGCCTCGGGGCGGATCCCGTGGAGCTGTTTTTT. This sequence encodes CASSLGADPVELFF.